This is a list of T cell receptor beta chains from one sample in a study of cytomegalovirus exposure and HLA in healthy donors. The data were produced by immunoSEQ multiplex PCR, yet TCRdb's version contains in-frame clones alone and is incomplete. The table records about 78,000 clones, approximately 72% of them present only once. The sequenced sample consisted of PBMCs. These receptors originate from a woman aged 40 to 55 in good health and CMV-seropositive. CDR3s include the opening cysteine and the closing phenylalanine or tryptophan. A D gene is named only where the DNA matches it firmly. Only part of the rows carry a size: once, few, many, or a class if the clone is expanded.

size	J	V	D	DNA	CDR3
NA	TRBJ1-5	TRBV30	NA	TGTGCCTGGAGTTGGACAGCAAGTCAGCCCCAGCATTTT	CAWSWTASQPQHF
few	TRBJ1-1	TRBV7-8	TRBD1	TGTGCCAGCAGCTTGGGACAGGGGGTTGACACTGAAGCTTTCTTT	CASSLGQGVDTEAFF
NA	TRBJ1-2	TRBV7-9	TRBD1	TGTGCCAGCACTAGGGGGCAGGCCGGTGGCTACACCTTC	CASTRGQAGGYTF
NA	TRBJ1-1	TRBV29-1	NA	TGCAGCGTTGATAGCAAAAGCGAAGCTTTCTTT	CSVDSKSEAFF
NA	TRBJ2-1	TRBV4-1	NA	TGCGCCAGCAGCCAAGATCGGTGGTCTAGCAGCAATGAGCAGTTCTTC	CASSQDRWSSSNEQFF
NA	TRBJ2-2	TRBV6-4	NA	TGTGCCAGCAAGTCATTCGCGGGCCACGGGGAGCTGTTTTTT	CASKSFAGHGELFF
NA	TRBJ1-1	TRBV6-5	NA	TGTGCCAGCAGTCCGGGGGGGAGCAGGAACACTGAAGCTTTCTTT	CASSPGGSRNTEAFF
NA	TRBJ2-5	TRBV14	NA	TGTGCCAGCAGACGGGATAATGAAGAGACCCAGTACTTC	CASRRDNEETQYF
NA	TRBJ2-3	TRBV4-2	TRBD2	TGTGCCAGCAGCCAAGATAAGGCTAGCGGGAGTACAGATACGCAGTATTTT	CASSQDKASGSTDTQYF
NA	TRBJ1-3	TRBV6-1	NA	TGTGCCAGCAGTGAACGGGACACCTTCTCTGGAAACACCATATATTTT	CASSERDTFSGNTIYF
NA	TRBJ2-1	TRBV14	NA	TGTGCCAGCAGCCATATATCTAGCCGAAAGGACGTGTACAATGAGCAGTTCTTC	CASSHISSRKDVYNEQFF
once	TRBJ1-2	TRBV6-5	NA	TGTGCCAGCAGTTTGACAGCTAACTATGGCTACACCTTC	CASSLTANYGYTF
NA	TRBJ2-7	TRBV28	NA	TGTGCCAGCACCCAGAGAGGGCTCTACGAGCAGTACTTC	CASTQRGLYEQYF
NA	TRBJ1-2	TRBV30	NA	TGTGCCTGGCTTGGGCTTAACTATGGCTACACCTTC	CAWLGLNYGYTF
NA	TRBJ1-3	TRBV7-2	TRBD1	TGTGCCAGCAGCCCCAGACAGGGGGACTCTGGAAACACCATATATTTT	CASSPRQGDSGNTIYF
NA	TRBJ2-1	TRBV6-5	TRBD2	TGTGCCAGCCGGACTAGCGGGGCTTACTACAATGAGCAGTTCTTC	CASRTSGAYYNEQFF
few	TRBJ2-2	TRBV5-4	NA	TGTGCCAGCAGCGCAGGGGAAACCGGGGAGCTGTTTTTT	CASSAGETGELFF
NA	TRBJ2-7	TRBV5-1	NA	TGCGCCAGCAGATCCACAGGAGACTACGAGCAGTACTTC	CASRSTGDYEQYF
few	TRBJ1-6	TRBV7-2	NA	TGTGCCAGCAGCTTAGAGCGGGGGGCGCGGTATAATTCACCCCTCCACTTT	CASSLERGARYNSPLHF
NA	TRBJ2-2	TRBV19	TRBD1	TGTGCCAGTACAACAGGGGGCAGCACCGGGGAGCTGTTTTTT	CASTTGGSTGELFF
NA	TRBJ2-1	TRBV7-8	TRBD1	TGTGCCAGCAGCTTAGGTGGGACAGGGAGTGTGGATGAGCAGTTCTTC	CASSLGGTGSVDEQFF
few	TRBJ1-1	TRBV6-5	TRBD1	TGTGCCAGCAGTTACCAAACCCGGACAGGCACTGAAGCTTTCTTT	CASSYQTRTGTEAFF
NA	TRBJ1-2	TRBV10-1	NA	TGCGCCAGCAGTGACGACACACTTGGGCCAAACTATGGCTACACCTTC	CASSDDTLGPNYGYTF
NA	TRBJ2-2	TRBV19	NA	TGTGCCAGTAGTTCGGGGGGCACCTCGAACACCGGGGAGCTGTTTTTT	CASSSGGTSNTGELFF
few	TRBJ1-2	TRBV5-4	TRBD1	TGTGCCAGCAGCTTCGACAGGGGGAATGGCTACACCTTC	CASSFDRGNGYTF
NA	TRBJ1-6	TRBV4-2	NA	TGTGCCAGCAGCCAAGACTTAGCGTCCTATAATTCACCCCTCCACTTT	CASSQDLASYNSPLHF
NA	TRBJ2-5	TRBV2	NA	TGTGCCAGCAGTGAATTTTTAAGTAACAGCGGAGAGACCCAGTACTTC	CASSEFLSNSGETQYF
NA	TRBJ2-3	TRBV18	NA	TGTGCCAGCTCACGACGGGATGAAGATACGCAGTATTTT	CASSRRDEDTQYF
few	TRBJ2-5	TRBV7-9	TRBD2	TGTGCCAGCGGCCGACTAGCGGGAAGTCGGCAGACCCAGTACTTC	CASGRLAGSRQTQYF
NA	TRBJ1-2	TRBV7-9	TRBD1	TGTGCCAGCGAACCCGGGACAGGGGTATATGGCTACACCTTC	CASEPGTGVYGYTF
NA	TRBJ2-7	TRBV5-3	TRBD1	TGTGCCAGAAGCCGGACAGGGTCTCGCTACGAGCAGTACTTC	CARSRTGSRYEQYF
once	TRBJ1-2	TRBV18	NA	TGTGCCAGCTCTACCCGGGCAGGGGTATACACCTTC	CASSTRAGVYTF
NA	TRBJ2-5	TRBV4-1	NA	TGCGCCAGCAGCCAAGTAGTACTAGCCCTTGAGACCCAGTACTTC	CASSQVVLALETQYF
NA	TRBJ1-5	TRBV30	NA	TGTGCCTGGAGTGCCCCTGAAGGGGGGGCGAAACAGCCCCAGCATTTT	CAWSAPEGGAKQPQHF
NA	TRBJ1-5	TRBV6-1	NA	TGTGCCAGCAGGTCAGATGGCGGGGCCAATCAGCCCCAGCATTTT	CASRSDGGANQPQHF
NA	TRBJ1-3	TRBV4-3	TRBD1	TGCGCCAGCAGCCGGGGGACAGGGGGCGTGAGAAACACCATATATTTT	CASSRGTGGVRNTIYF
NA	TRBJ2-7	TRBV5-4	TRBD1	TGTGCCAGCTCACCACGGACAGGGGGGGTTTACGAGCAGTACTTC	CASSPRTGGVYEQYF
NA	TRBJ2-5	TRBV6-6	NA	TGTGCCAGCAGTTACCGGGCGGGGCAAGAGACCCAGTACTTC	CASSYRAGQETQYF
NA	TRBJ2-1	TRBV29-1	NA	TGCAGCGTTGTGGAAGGGGGGGCCGGGTACAATGAGCAGTTCTTC	CSVVEGGAGYNEQFF
few	TRBJ2-5	TRBV6-6	NA	TGTGCCAGCAGTCCCGGTCGGGGTGGCTTTGTGGAGACCCAGTACTTC	CASSPGRGGFVETQYF